This T cell receptor beta chain was recovered during a study of cytomegalovirus exposure and HLA in healthy donors. The PCR employed 60 Vbeta primers together with 13 Jbeta primers. Assay: immunoSEQ multiplex PCR; the TCRdb copy retains only in-frame clones and omits some. Among roughly 200,000 clones, nearly 80% were seen once, and the ten largest hold approximately 2.9%. Study-wide points: The study flagged about 150 TCR beta chains as cytomegalovirus-associated.

On this clone: Antigen unknown.

CDR1 is MDHEN and CDR2 is SYDVKM in the germline V gene. Trimming removed 8 bases at V and 2 bases at J, with 10 bases between. The CDR3 is 12 residues long. The TCR originated in a female donor in good health and CMV-seronegative. The sample taken for sequencing was PBMCs. This chain joins TRBV28 and TRBJ2-7; weak D call: TRBD1 (5 bases). DNA for the CDR3: TGTGCCAGCCGCAGGGCGACCTACGAGCAGTACTTC. This encodes CASRRATYEQYF.